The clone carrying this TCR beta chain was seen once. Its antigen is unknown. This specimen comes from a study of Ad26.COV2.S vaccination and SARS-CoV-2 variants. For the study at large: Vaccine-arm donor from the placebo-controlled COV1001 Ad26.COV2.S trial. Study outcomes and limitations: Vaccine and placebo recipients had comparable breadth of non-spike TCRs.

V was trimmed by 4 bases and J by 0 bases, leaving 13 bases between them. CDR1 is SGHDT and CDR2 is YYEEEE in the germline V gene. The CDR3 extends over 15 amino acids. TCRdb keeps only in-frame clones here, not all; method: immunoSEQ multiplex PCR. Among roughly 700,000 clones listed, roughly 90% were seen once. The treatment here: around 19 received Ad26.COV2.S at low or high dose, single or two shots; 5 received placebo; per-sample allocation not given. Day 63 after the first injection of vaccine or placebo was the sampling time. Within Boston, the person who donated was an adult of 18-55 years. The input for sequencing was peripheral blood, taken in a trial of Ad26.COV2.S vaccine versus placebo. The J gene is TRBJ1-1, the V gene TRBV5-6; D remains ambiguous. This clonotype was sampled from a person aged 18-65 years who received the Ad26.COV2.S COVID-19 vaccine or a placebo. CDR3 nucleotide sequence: TGTGCCAGCAGCCTTGTACCACCCATGAACACTGAAGCTTTCTTT. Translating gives CASSLVPPMNTEAFF.